This T cell receptor (beta chain) was obtained from a study of CD8 T cells in ankylosing spondylitis. Study-level points and caveats: Typical of ankylosing spondylitis blood, it appeared, was a TCR beta motif of seven to nine highly homologous variants.

In TCRdb, the 5' RACE reads were re-called with MiXCR into one record per CDR3 protein. Of approximately 250,000 distinct CDR3 sequences detected, 8% to 9% appear once; the ten largest clones hold roughly 4.9%. In this sample, this clonotype turned up many times. Its antigen is unidentified. Sequencing was carried out using blood, either unsorted or a sorted T cell fraction (not recorded which). The clonotype originates from a female donor with ankylosing spondylitis or in good health (not recorded which).

The CDR3 DNA reads TGCGCCAGCAGCCTGACCGGGACAGGGCTCGATACGCAGTATTTT. Amino acid sequence: CASSLTGTGLDTQYF. The chain combines TRBV5-1 with TRBJ2-3; TRBD1 agrees at 9 bases. Trimming cost V 4 bases and J 6 bases; bases outside gene matches: 9. CDR1 and CDR2 (germline): SGHRS, YFSETQ. The CDR3 extends over 15 amino acids.